Sequencing of this T cell receptor (beta chain) was carried out in a study of radiotherapy plus CTLA-4 blockade in lung cancer. As for the study in general: Objective responses emerged in over 15% of patients, and roughly 32% attained disease control.

Assay: immunoSEQ multiplex PCR; the TCRdb copy retains only in-frame clones and omits some. This table holds about 51,000 clones, around 79% found once. Germline V CDR1 and CDR2: LNHDA, SQIVND (reference sequence). Trimming left V 11 bases short and J 7 bases short, with 20 bases between. This CDR3 has 13 residues. The starting material was peripheral blood, obtained from a patient treated with radiotherapy plus ipilimumab. The TCR was taken from a human donor with non-small cell lung cancer who had a complete response to radiotherapy plus ipilimumab. The chain employs TRBV19 and TRBJ1-2; no clear D gene. CDR3 region: CASSPVGVGGYTF. The CDR3 DNA sequence: TGTGCCTCCTCCCCGGTCGGGGTCGGTGGCTACACCTTC.